Listed below are T cell receptor beta chains from one sample, sequenced in a study of blood T cell repertoires in COVID-19. Only in-frame clones appear in the TCRdb table, and some are missing; sequencing was by immunoSEQ multiplex PCR. The sample includes about 35,000 clones, about 80% of them seen just once. The specimen was peripheral blood. These receptors were obtained from a man aged 50 to 59 with acute or convalescent COVID-19. Both conserved end residues are part of each CDR3. The D gene is left open where the match is weak. The listing skips clone size in some rows; elsewhere it reads once, few, many or a size class.

length	V	D	J	size	DNA	CDR3
13	TRBV20-1	NA	TRBJ2-5	NA	TGCAGTGCTAGTTGGACTACCAAAGAGACCCAGTACTTC	CSASWTTKETQYF
15	TRBV6-4	NA	TRBJ1-2	NA	TGTGCCAGCAGAGGAGGTTGGGGGGGGTGCTATGGCTACACCTTC	CASRGGWGGCYGYTF
18	TRBV29-1	NA	TRBJ1-1	NA	TGCAGCGTCGGTCTCAAGACAGGTCCCTTGAGGCGAGGCACTGAAGCTTTCTTT	CSVGLKTGPLRRGTEAFF
17	TRBV5-4	TRBD2	TRBJ2-3	NA	TGTGCCAGCAGCGACGGTGGCCTAGCGGGGCGCACAGATACGCAGTATTTT	CASSDGGLAGRTDTQYF
12	TRBV20-1	NA	TRBJ2-5	NA	TGCAGTGCTAGTGATAACAGGGAGACCCAGTACTTC	CSASDNRETQYF
15	TRBV6-5	NA	TRBJ1-6	once	TGTGCCAGCACTTTGACAATTTACTATAATTCACCCCTCCACTTT	CASTLTIYYNSPLHF
15	TRBV19	NA	TRBJ1-5	NA	TGTGCCAGCCACCGGGACTCCAGGGGCAATCAGCCCCAGCATTTT	CASHRDSRGNQPQHF
11	TRBV28	NA	TRBJ1-6	NA	TGTGCCAGCAGCAGAAATTCACCCCTCCACTTT	CASSRNSPLHF
12	TRBV2	NA	TRBJ2-7	NA	TGTGCCAGCAGCCCGCGCAATTACGAGCAGTACTTC	CASSPRNYEQYF
16	TRBV24-1	NA	TRBJ2-1	NA	TGTGCCACCAGTGACCCTGCCAGGGGTCCGTGGAATGAGCAGTTCTTC	CATSDPARGPWNEQFF
14	TRBV1	NA	TRBJ2-7	NA	TGCACCAGCCCCGAAGCAGCGGGGGGGCCCGAGCAGTACTTC	CTSPEAAGGPEQYF
16	TRBV3-1/TRBV3-2	TRBD1	TRBJ1-3	NA	TGTGCCAGCAGCCAAGATCCGGGACAGGGTTTACACACCATATATTTT	CASSQDPGQGLHTIYF
13	TRBV2	NA	TRBJ2-4	NA	TGTGCCAGCAGTGAGGAACGCCCGGGCATTCAGTACTTC	CASSEERPGIQYF
14	TRBV6-6	TRBD1	TRBJ2-7	NA	TGTGCCAGCAGTTACTTAGACAGGGTCTACGAGCAGTACTTC	CASSYLDRVYEQYF
12	TRBV5-1	NA	TRBJ2-1	NA	TGCGCCAGCAGTCCCCTGGAGAATGAGCAGTTCTTC	CASSPLENEQFF
13	TRBV12-3/TRBV12-4	NA	TRBJ1-1	NA	TGTGCCAGCAGCCCAGGGTGGGACACTGAAGCTTTCTTT	CASSPGWDTEAFF
13	TRBV5-1	NA	TRBJ1-4	NA	TGCGCCAGCAGCTTGGGTAATAATGAAAAACTGTTTTTT	CASSLGNNEKLFF
15	TRBV7-6	TRBD1	TRBJ2-1	NA	TGTGCCAGCAGCTTAGAAGGGGGCGCGAATAATGAGCAGTTCTTC	CASSLEGGANNEQFF
14	TRBV1	NA	TRBJ1-1	NA	TGCACCACCTTGTGGACAGAGATGAACACTGAAGCTTTCTTT	CTTLWTEMNTEAFF
13	TRBV28	NA	TRBJ1-1	NA	TGTGCCAGCGTTGGGGGGGAGGACACTGAAGCTTTCTTT	CASVGGEDTEAFF
16	TRBV4-1	NA	TRBJ1-6	NA	TGCGCCAGCAGCCCACTCCGGGGGGCCCTACCGATACCCCTCCACTTT	CASSPLRGALPIPLHF
13	TRBV2	TRBD1	TRBJ1-6	NA	TGTGCCAGCAGTGAAACAGGGGCTTCACCCCTCCACTTT	CASSETGASPLHF
13	TRBV11-2	NA	TRBJ1-2	NA	TGTGCCAGCAGCTCTACGGGAGATATTGGCTACACCTTC	CASSSTGDIGYTF
16	TRBV27	NA	TRBJ1-2	NA	TGTGCCAGCAGTTTAGGAGCACCTTGGGGCTTCGGTGGCTACACCTTC	CASSLGAPWGFGGYTF
15	TRBV27	NA	TRBJ1-2	NA	TGTGCCAGCAGTATCACCCCGGGACTGAGCTATGGCTACACCTTC	CASSITPGLSYGYTF
11	TRBV7-8	NA	TRBJ2-5	NA	TGTGCCAGCAGCCCCAGGGAGACCCAGTACTTC	CASSPRETQYF
15	TRBV5-5	NA	TRBJ1-2	NA	TGTGCCAGCAGCGTGGCGCCGGGGTATGGCTATGGCTACACCTTC	CASSVAPGYGYGYTF
14	TRBV5-4	NA	TRBJ1-2	NA	TGTGCCAGCAGCTTGAGCCAGGGTGAATATGGCTACACCTTC	CASSLSQGEYGYTF
15	TRBV10-3	TRBD2	TRBJ2-1	NA	TGTGCCATCAGTGAGGCGGGAGTCACCTACAATGAGCAGTTCTTC	CAISEAGVTYNEQFF
15	TRBV7-9	NA	TRBJ2-5	NA	TGTGCCAGCAGCCCATCACGGGGGGCAGGGGAGACCCAGTACTTC	CASSPSRGAGETQYF
15	TRBV19	TRBD2	TRBJ2-7	NA	TGTGCCAGTAGCCTCCGACTAGCGGGAGCCTACGAGCAGTACTTC	CASSLRLAGAYEQYF
16	TRBV18	TRBD2	TRBJ2-7	NA	TGTGCCAGCTCACCACCATCCGGACTAGCGGGTGCCGAGCAGTACTTC	CASSPPSGLAGAEQYF
12	TRBV3-1/TRBV3-2	TRBD1	TRBJ1-1	NA	TGTGCCAGCAGCCAAGGACAGGGGGAAGCTTTCTTT	CASSQGQGEAFF
13	TRBV10-2	NA	TRBJ1-1	NA	TGCGCCAGCTCGGGGGGGCGATGGATTAGCGCTTTCTTT	CASSGGRWISAFF
18	TRBV11-2	TRBD1	TRBJ2-1	NA	TGTGCCAGCAGCTTAGGCCTCCGGACAGGGGGCGGCTACAATGAGCAGTTCTTC	CASSLGLRTGGGYNEQFF
14	TRBV5-1	TRBD1	TRBJ2-7	NA	TGCGCCAGCAGCTTGGGGACAGGTCCCTACGAGCAGTACTTC	CASSLGTGPYEQYF
13	TRBV10-3	NA	TRBJ2-1	once	TGTGCCATCAGTGAGTCGCTAGAAGATGAGCAGTTCTTC	CAISESLEDEQFF
14	TRBV30	TRBD1	TRBJ1-5	NA	TGTGCCTGGAGTAAGGGGGCACGAAATCAGCCCCAGCATTTT	CAWSKGARNQPQHF
16	TRBV30	TRBD1	TRBJ2-1	NA	TGTGCCTGGAGTGTACGAAGGGACAGCTTCTACAATGAGCAGTTCTTC	CAWSVRRDSFYNEQFF
16	TRBV2	NA	TRBJ2-2	NA	TGTGCCAGTACTGAAAGGCAGGGTGTGAACACCGGGGAGCTGTTTTTT	CASTERQGVNTGELFF